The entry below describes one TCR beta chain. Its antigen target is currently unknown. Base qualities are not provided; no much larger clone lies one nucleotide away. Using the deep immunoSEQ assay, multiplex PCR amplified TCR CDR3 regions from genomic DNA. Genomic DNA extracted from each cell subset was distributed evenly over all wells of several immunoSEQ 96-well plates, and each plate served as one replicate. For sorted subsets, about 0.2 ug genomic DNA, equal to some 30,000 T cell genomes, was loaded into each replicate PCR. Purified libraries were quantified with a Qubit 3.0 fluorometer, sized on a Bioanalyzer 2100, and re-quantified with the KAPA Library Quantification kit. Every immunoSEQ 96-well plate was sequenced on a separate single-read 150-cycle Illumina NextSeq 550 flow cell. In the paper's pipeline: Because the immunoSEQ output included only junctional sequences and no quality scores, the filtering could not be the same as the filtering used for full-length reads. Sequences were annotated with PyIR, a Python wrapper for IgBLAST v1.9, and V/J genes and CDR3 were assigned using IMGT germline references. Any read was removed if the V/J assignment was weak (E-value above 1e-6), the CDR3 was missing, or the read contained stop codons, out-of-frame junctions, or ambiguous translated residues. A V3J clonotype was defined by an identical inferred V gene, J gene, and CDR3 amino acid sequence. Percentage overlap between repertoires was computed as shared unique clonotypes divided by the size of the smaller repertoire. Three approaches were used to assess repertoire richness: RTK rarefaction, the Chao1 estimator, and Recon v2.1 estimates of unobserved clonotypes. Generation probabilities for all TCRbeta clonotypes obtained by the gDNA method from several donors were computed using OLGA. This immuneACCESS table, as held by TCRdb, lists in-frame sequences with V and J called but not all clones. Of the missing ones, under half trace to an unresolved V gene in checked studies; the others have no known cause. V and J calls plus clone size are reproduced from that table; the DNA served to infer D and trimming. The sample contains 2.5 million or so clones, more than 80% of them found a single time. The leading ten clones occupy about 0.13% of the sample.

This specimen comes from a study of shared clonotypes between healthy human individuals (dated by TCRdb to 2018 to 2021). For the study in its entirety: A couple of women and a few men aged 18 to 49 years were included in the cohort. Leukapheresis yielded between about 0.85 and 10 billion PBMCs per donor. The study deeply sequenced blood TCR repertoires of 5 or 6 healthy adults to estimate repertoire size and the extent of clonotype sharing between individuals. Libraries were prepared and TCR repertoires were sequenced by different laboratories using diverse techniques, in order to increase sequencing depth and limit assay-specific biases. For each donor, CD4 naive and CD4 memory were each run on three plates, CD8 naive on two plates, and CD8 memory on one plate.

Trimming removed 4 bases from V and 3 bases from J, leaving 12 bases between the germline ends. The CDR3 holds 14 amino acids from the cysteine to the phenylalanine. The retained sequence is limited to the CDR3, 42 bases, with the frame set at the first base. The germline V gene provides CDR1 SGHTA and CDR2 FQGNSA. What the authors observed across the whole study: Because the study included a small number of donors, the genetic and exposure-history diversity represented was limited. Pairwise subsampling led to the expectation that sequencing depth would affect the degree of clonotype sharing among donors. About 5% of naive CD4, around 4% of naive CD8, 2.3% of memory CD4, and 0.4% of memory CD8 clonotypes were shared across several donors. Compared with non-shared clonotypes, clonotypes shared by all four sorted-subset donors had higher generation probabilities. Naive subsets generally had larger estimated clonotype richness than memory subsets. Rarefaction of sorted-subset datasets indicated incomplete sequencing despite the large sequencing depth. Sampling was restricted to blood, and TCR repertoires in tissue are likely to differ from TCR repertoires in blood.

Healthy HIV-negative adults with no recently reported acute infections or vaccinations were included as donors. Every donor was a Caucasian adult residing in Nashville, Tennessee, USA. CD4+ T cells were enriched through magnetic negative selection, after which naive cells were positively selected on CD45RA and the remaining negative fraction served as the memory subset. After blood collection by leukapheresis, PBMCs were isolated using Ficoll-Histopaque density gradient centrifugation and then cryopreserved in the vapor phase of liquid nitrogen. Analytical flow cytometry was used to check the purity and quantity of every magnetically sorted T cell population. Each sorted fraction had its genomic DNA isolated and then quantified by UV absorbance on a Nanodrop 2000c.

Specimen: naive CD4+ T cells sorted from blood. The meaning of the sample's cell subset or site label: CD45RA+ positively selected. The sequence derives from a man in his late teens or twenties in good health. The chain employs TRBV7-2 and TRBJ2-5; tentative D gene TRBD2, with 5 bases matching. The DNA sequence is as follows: TGTGCCAGCAGCTCACTAGTGGGGAAAGAGACCCAGTACTTC. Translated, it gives CASSSLVGKETQYF.